The clone carrying this TCR beta chain has just a few counts. Sample-barcoded 5' priming and a J-beta primer mix drove a second PCR of about 6 to 11 cycles. TCRdb reprocessed the 5' RACE reads with MiXCR, giving one entry per CDR3 protein. The data show some 890,000 distinct CDR3 sequences, under 35% seen once. This entry is derived from a study of blood T cells in healthy people across ages. This CDR3 contains 13 residues. Germline lookup yields CDR1 SNHLY and CDR2 FYNNEI. V lost 6 bases to trimming and J lost 6 bases, with 15 bases between them. The same data also went into a second study, on T cells of mothers and their children. As that report states: Mothers and children who were related shared slightly more overlap than unrelated pairs, but not significantly more.

The source is a woman aged 40 to 50 in good health. The V call is TRBV2, the J call TRBJ2-7, with D possibly being TRBD1 or TRBD2 (6 bases each). The specimen sequenced was blood. The CDR3 DNA reads as TGTGCCAGCAGAGGGGGGCCACTGACCGAGCAGTACTTC. Protein sequence: CASRGGPLTEQYF.